Below are 29 T cell receptor beta chains sequenced from a single sample in a study of blood T cell repertoires in COVID-19. Libraries were prepared by immunoSEQ multiplex PCR; TCRdb keeps only in-frame clonotypes and omits some of them. The sample holds under 300,000 clones, approximately 86% seen once. The sequencing input was PBMCs or T cells enriched from blood (not recorded which). The origin of the receptors is a woman in her 40s with acute COVID-19.

V and J are TRBV12-3 or TRBV12-4 and TRBJ2-2; a possible D gene is TRBD2 (6 bases). The V gene lost 6 bases and the J gene lost 6 bases, with 8 bases spanning the gap. The CDR3 runs 12 residues. CDR3 DNA: TGTGCCAGCAGCCGACTAGCCGGGGAGCTGTTTTTT. Translation: CASSRLAGELFF.

The gene calls are TRBV30 and TRBJ2-3, with 8 bases matching TRBD1. The CDR3 is 15 residues long. Trimming removed 4 bases from V and 8 bases from J; junction bases left unmatched: 14. Looked up from germline, CDR1 is GTSNPN and CDR2 is SVGIG (reference sequence). The CDR3 here is CAWMERGQDRATQYF. The CDR3 bases are TGTGCCTGGATGGAGAGGGGGCAGGACAGGGCTACGCAGTATTTT.

The chain couples TRBV3-1 (or the pseudogene TRBV3-2) to TRBJ2-7, with TRBD2 matching 11 bases. With V trimmed by 4 bases and J by 4 bases, 6 bases remained unmatched. From germline, CDR1 is LGHDT and CDR2 YNNKEL (reference sequence). The CDR3 length is 15 residues. As DNA, the CDR3 is TGTGCCAGCAGCCCCACTAGCGGGAGCCTGTACGAGCAGTACTTC. Its protein is CASSPTSGSLYEQYF.

This chain links TRBV7-2 with TRBJ2-5; weak D call: TRBD1 (6 bases). V lost 4 bases and J 3 bases, leaving 18 bases between the germline ends. Germline CDR1 reads SGHTA; CDR2 reads FQGNSA. The CDR3 contains 16 residues. In DNA form, the CDR3 reads TGTGCCAGCAGCTCTTATTTACAGGGTTTTGAAGAGACCCAGTACTTC. Translated, it gives CASSSYLQGFEETQYF.

This clone was recorded a few times. The rearrangement links TRBV2 to TRBJ1-4; perhaps TRBD1 as D (6 bases). Germline V gene sequence: CDR1 SNHLY, CDR2 FYNNEI. CDR3 length: 13 residues. V was pared by 5 bases and J by 8 bases, with 12 bases between. For the CDR3, the DNA is TGTGCCAGCAGTCGAGGGGGACGGGAAAAACTGTTTTTT. This encodes CASSRGGREKLFF.

The chain combines TRBV7-9 with TRBJ2-1, with 8 bases matching TRBD1. The ends lost 6 bases at V and 7 bases at J; junction bases unmatched: 11. There are 15 residues in the CDR3. The V gene's germline CDR1 is SEHNR and CDR2 FQNEAQ (reference sequence). The CDR3 spells CASSYGRGRVNEQFF. As DNA, the CDR3 is TGTGCCAGCAGTTACGGCAGGGGGCGGGTGAATGAGCAGTTCTTC.

The chain links TRBV3-1 (or the pseudogene TRBV3-2) to TRBJ1-1, with a tentative D call TRBD1 (5 bases). CDR3 size: 14 residues. V lost 4 bases, J lost 4 bases, and 13 bases lay in between. From germline, CDR1 is LGHDT and CDR2 YNNKEL (reference sequence). CDR3 loop: CASSPWGGRTEAFF. The DNA of the CDR3 is TGTGCCAGCAGCCCGTGGGGGGGTCGCACTGAAGCTTTCTTT.

This clone was recorded only once. The chain links TRBV7-2 to TRBJ2-1; 7 positions agree with TRBD2. The germline CDR1 and CDR2 sequences are SGHTA and FQGNSA. V was clipped by 2 bases and J by 0 bases; unmatched bases: 1. The CDR3 is made up of 15 amino acids. The CDR3 bases are TGTGCCAGCAGCTTAACTAGCGCCTCCTACAATGAGCAGTTCTTC. Translation gives CASSLTSASYNEQFF.

This clone occurred a few times. The CDR3 reads CASSSRTDSGYTF. CDR3 nucleotide sequence: TGTGCCAGCAGCTCACGGACAGACAGTGGCTACACCTTC. J is TRBJ1-2 and V is TRBV3-1 (or the pseudogene TRBV3-2); perhaps TRBD1 as D (6 bases). The germline V gene encodes CDR1 LGHDT and CDR2 YNNKEL (reference sequence). The V and J ends lost 5 bases and 7 bases respectively, with 14 bases between them. CDR3 length equals 13 residues.

This clone has just a few counts. J is TRBJ1-4 and V is TRBV12-5; the D is unclear. Germline-derived CDR1 and CDR2 are LGHNT and FRNRAP. The CDR3 covers 13 residues. The germline V and J ends were trimmed by 1 base and 10 bases, with 10 bases remaining between them. The CDR3 region is CASGLGREGKLFF. For the CDR3, the DNA is TGTGCTAGTGGTTTGGGGCGTGAGGGAAAACTGTTTTTT.

The chain recombines TRBV7-3 with TRBJ2-7; D gene unclear. The germline gives CDR1 SGHTA, CDR2 FQGTGA. This CDR3 is built from 13 residues. The ends were cut back, 1 base at V and 4 bases at J, with 8 bases in the middle. CDR3 in amino acids: CASSLSFGYEQYF. CDR3 DNA: TGTGCCAGCAGCTTAAGTTTCGGGTACGAGCAGTACTTC.

The gene calls are TRBV13 and TRBJ2-2, with D possibly matching TRBD2 (7 bases). Germline loops: CDR1 PRHDT, CDR2 FYEKMQ (reference sequence). CDR3 length equals 16 residues. Between the trimmed V and J ends, which lost 0 bases and 5 bases, there was a span of 13 bases. The CDR3 loop is CASSLGRGLSTGELFF. CDR3 nucleotide sequence: TGTGCCAGCAGCTTAGGGCGGGGGCTAAGTACCGGGGAGCTGTTTTTT.

The sample holds a few counts of this clone. This chain connects TRBV3-1 (or the pseudogene TRBV3-2) to TRBJ2-1; 8 bases agree with TRBD2. CDR1 is LGHDT, CDR2 YNNKEL, per germline (reference sequence). The CDR3 is 16 amino acids. V shed 4 bases and J 6 bases; nucleotides not matched to a gene: 11. The CDR3 protein is CASSPNLAGGFNEQFF. CDR3 nucleotides: TGTGCCAGCAGCCCGAATTTGGCGGGAGGCTTCAATGAGCAGTTCTTC.

This clone was recorded at least ten times. This CDR3 reads CATTARNEQFF. The DNA of the CDR3 is TGTGCCACCACAGCCAGGAATGAGCAGTTCTTC. This chain links TRBV3-1 (or the pseudogene TRBV3-2) with TRBJ2-1; D call uncertain. Per germline, CDR1 LGHDT and CDR2 YNNKEL (reference sequence). This CDR3 is 11 amino acids long. V was cut by 10 bases and J by 7 bases, with 11 bases left in between.

The rearrangement uses TRBV7-8 and TRBJ2-1, with unresolved D. V lost 1 base and J lost 7, with 8 bases in between. This CDR3 spans 13 amino acids. Germline assignment: CDR1 SGHVS and CDR2 FQNEAQ. CDR3 coding DNA: TGTGCCAGCAGCTTAGACGTTAGAAATGAGCAGTTCTTC. Encoded protein: CASSLDVRNEQFF.

V and J are TRBV5-5 and TRBJ2-5; D gene unclear. The CDR3 has 13 amino acids. Trimming removed 1 base from V and 3 bases from J, with 7 bases in between. From germline, CDR1 is SGHKS and CDR2 YYEKEE (reference sequence). Here the CDR3 reads CASSLLEEETQYF. CDR3 coding DNA: TGTGCCAGCAGCTTGTTAGAAGAAGAGACCCAGTACTTC.

The V call is TRBV13, the J call TRBJ2-7; 13 positions agree with TRBD2. V was clipped by 5 bases and J by 7 bases; unmatched bases: 14. Germline values: CDR1 PRHDT, CDR2 FYEKMQ (reference sequence). The CDR3 runs to 17 residues. As DNA, the CDR3 is TGTGCCAGCAGCCCCGGTATTGTGGGGACTAGCGGGACGGAGCAGTACTTC. Translated: CASSPGIVGTSGTEQYF.

V is TRBV7-9 and J is TRBJ2-6, with a possible D match to TRBD2 (6 bases). Trimming cost V 4 bases and J 2 bases, with 12 bases left between them. CDR1 and CDR2 from the germline V gene are SEHNR and FQNEAQ (reference sequence). CDR3 length: 16 residues. CDR3 in DNA: TGTGCCAGCAGCTCGACGGGGGTCACTGGGGCCAACGTCCTGACTTTC. Translating it yields CASSSTGVTGANVLTF.

This sequence joins TRBV7-8 and TRBJ1-4, with D unclear. Trimming pared 5 bases from V and 8 bases from J, leaving 21 bases between. Looked up from germline, CDR1 is SGHVS and CDR2 is FQNEAQ. CDR3 length: 16 amino acids. The CDR3 region is CASSPPTALLMEKLFF. CDR3 DNA sequence: TGTGCCAGCAGCCCCCCCACCGCACTACTGATGGAAAAACTGTTTTTT.

The chain has TRBV15 and TRBJ2-7; D perhaps matches TRBD1 (5 bases). The germline V gene encodes CDR1 LNHNV and CDR2 YYDKDF (reference sequence). The CDR3 totals 13 residues. Trimming stripped 1 base from V and 3 bases from J, with 7 bases between. The CDR3 loop is CATSRAGIYEQYF. In DNA form, the CDR3 reads TGTGCCACCAGCAGAGCAGGGATCTACGAGCAGTACTTC.

The CDR3 DNA is TGTGCCAGCAGCGCCCGGACAGGGGGAGAGGAGACCCAGTACTTC. Residues: CASSARTGGEETQYF. The chain joins TRBV13 to TRBJ2-5; 10 bases fit TRBD1. V lost 5 bases to trimming and J lost 5 bases; unmatched junction nucleotides: 8. The CDR3 runs 15 residues. Germline V gene sequence: CDR1 PRHDT, CDR2 FYEKMQ (reference sequence).

This clone has a handful of counts. The V and J genes are TRBV19 and TRBJ2-7; 11 positions agree with TRBD2. J gave up 4 bases and V 6 bases, and 8 bases lay outside the gene matches. CDR3 length: 15 amino acids. In germline, CDR1 is LNHDA, CDR2 SQIVND (reference sequence). DNA for the CDR3: TGTGCCAGTAGACCCACGACTAGCGGGAAGTACGAGCAGTACTTC. Translation gives CASRPTTSGKYEQYF.

The chain is built from TRBV19 and TRBJ2-1; 12 positions agree with TRBD2. The CDR3 contains 16 residues. Looked up from germline, CDR1 is LNHDA and CDR2 is SQIVND (reference sequence). The trim removed 3 bases at V and 7 bases at J, leaving 7 bases unmatched. CDR3 nucleotide sequence: TGTGCCAGTAGTATCGGACTAGCGGGGATGATAAATGAGCAGTTCTTC. Its translation: CASSIGLAGMINEQFF.

The chain couples TRBV10-1 to TRBJ1-1; D is unresolved. Germline values: CDR1 WNHNN, CDR2 SYGVQD (reference sequence). This CDR3 comprises 14 residues. V lost 0 bases to trimming and J lost 1 base, with 6 bases between them. CDR3 sequence reads: CASSESSGNTEAFF. CDR3 nucleotides: TGCGCCAGCAGTGAGTCCTCGGGGAACACTGAAGCTTTCTTT.

The gene calls are TRBV19 and TRBJ2-1; 8 positions agree with TRBD2. The germline CDR1 and CDR2 sequences are LNHDA and SQIVND (reference sequence). The ends lost 1 base at V and 0 bases at J; junction bases unmatched: 5. CDR3 size: 17 residues. CDR3 protein: CASSIGTSGRSYNEQFF. DNA of the CDR3: TGTGCCAGTAGTATAGGAACTAGCGGACGCTCCTACAATGAGCAGTTCTTC. The whole variable domain, filled in from reference TRBV19 and TRBJ2-1, reads DGGITQSPKYLFRKEGQNVTLSCEQNLNHDAMYWYRQDPGQGLRLIYYSQIVNDFQKGDIAEGYSVSREKKESFPLTVTSAQKNPTAFYLCASSIGTSGRSYNEQFFGPGTRLTVL.

V and J are TRBV10-1 and TRBJ2-2, with 7 nucleotides matching TRBD1. The CDR3 consists of 14 residues. The V gene's germline CDR1 is WNHNN and CDR2 SYGVQD (reference sequence). V shed 4 bases, J shed 3 bases, and the junction held 2 bases outside the gene matches. The CDR3 region has the DNA TGCGCCAGCAGTGTCACAGGGGACACCGGGGAGCTGTTTTTT. Translating it yields CASSVTGDTGELFF.

This clone occurred once. This chain connects TRBV12-3 or TRBV12-4 to TRBJ2-5; the D is unclear. V lost 5 bases and J 0 bases, leaving 4 bases between the germline ends. This CDR3 is 12 amino acids long. The CDR3 reads CASSVNQETQYF. In nucleotides, the CDR3 is TGTGCCAGCAGTGTAAACCAAGAGACCCAGTACTTC.

In this sample, this clone turned up a few times. The chain is built from TRBV19 and TRBJ1-2; 8 bases fit TRBD1. Losses at the gene ends were 1 base for V and 4 bases for J; bases not matched to a gene: 8. The germline V gene encodes CDR1 LNHDA and CDR2 SQIVND (reference sequence). This CDR3 has 16 amino acids. Here the CDR3 reads CASSIVTGQVGYGYTF. For the CDR3, the DNA is TGTGCCAGTAGTATAGTCACGGGACAGGTTGGCTATGGCTACACCTTC.

The chain is built from TRBV5-5 and TRBJ2-5; D is unresolved. CDR1 and CDR2 (germline): SGHKS, YYEKEE (reference sequence). V lost 1 base, J lost 4 bases, and 8 bases lay in between. CDR3 length: 13 amino acids. This CDR3 is CASSLPSGETQYF. CDR3 DNA: TGTGCCAGCAGCTTGCCTAGTGGAGAGACCCAGTACTTC.